This record covers a single T cell receptor beta chain. The data are from a study of CD8 T cells in Susac syndrome. Germline loops: CDR1 MNHEY, CDR2 SMNVEV (reference sequence). The CDR3 runs to 14 residues. Trimming pared 5 bases from V and 0 bases from J, leaving 8 bases between. Reverse transcription of 0.5 to 1 ug RNA used random hexamers. The TCR beta CDR3 was amplified by immunoSEQ multiplex PCR across 54 Vbeta, 13 Jbeta. TCRdb passed the immunoSEQ multiplex PCR reads through MiXCR, listing each CDR3 protein once. In the table there are more than 65,000 distinct CDR3 sequences, approximately 96% of which are singletons.

Sequencing used CD8+ T cells from PBMCs. This rearrangement joins TRBV27 to TRBJ2-1, with a tentative D call TRBD1 (6 bases). This receptor was identified in a human donor with multiple sclerosis. The CDR3 DNA reads TGTGCCAGCAGTCTGGACAGCTCCTACAATGAGCAGTTCTTC. Translated, it gives CASSLDSSYNEQFF.